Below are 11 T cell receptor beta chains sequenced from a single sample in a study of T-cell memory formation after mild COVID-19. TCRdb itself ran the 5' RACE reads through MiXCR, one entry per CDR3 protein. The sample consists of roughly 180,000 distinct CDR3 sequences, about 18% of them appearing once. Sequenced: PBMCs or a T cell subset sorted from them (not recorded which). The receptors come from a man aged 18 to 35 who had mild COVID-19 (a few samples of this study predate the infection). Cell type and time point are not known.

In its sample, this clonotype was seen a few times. CDR3 sequence: CASSRRSGGARDEQYV. CDR3 DNA sequence: TGTGCCAGCAGCCGAAGGTCAGGGGGCGCGCGCGACGAGCAGTACGTC. This chain connects TRBV6-1 to TRBJ2-7; 8 bases agree with TRBD1. CDR3 length: 16 residues. V shed 6 bases and J 5 bases; nucleotides not matched to a gene: 15. The V gene's germline CDR1 is MNHNS and CDR2 SASEGT.

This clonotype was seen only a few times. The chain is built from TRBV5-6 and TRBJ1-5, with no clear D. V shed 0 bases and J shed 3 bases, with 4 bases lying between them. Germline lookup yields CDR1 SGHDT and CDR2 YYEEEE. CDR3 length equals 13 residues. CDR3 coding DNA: TGTGCCAGCAGCTTGGCTCACAATCAGCCCCAGCATTTT. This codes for CASSLAHNQPQHF.

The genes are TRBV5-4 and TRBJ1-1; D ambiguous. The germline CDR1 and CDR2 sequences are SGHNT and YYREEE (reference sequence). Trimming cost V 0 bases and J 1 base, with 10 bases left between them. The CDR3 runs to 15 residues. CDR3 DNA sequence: TGTGCCAGCAGCTTGGCCGAGGAGGGGAACACTGAAGCTTTCTTT. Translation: CASSLAEEGNTEAFF.

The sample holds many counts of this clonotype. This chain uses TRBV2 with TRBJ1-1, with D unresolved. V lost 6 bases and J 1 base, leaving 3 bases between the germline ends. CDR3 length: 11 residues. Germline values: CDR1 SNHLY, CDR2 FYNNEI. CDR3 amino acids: CASRENTEAFF. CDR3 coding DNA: TGTGCCAGCAGGGAGAACACTGAAGCTTTCTTT.

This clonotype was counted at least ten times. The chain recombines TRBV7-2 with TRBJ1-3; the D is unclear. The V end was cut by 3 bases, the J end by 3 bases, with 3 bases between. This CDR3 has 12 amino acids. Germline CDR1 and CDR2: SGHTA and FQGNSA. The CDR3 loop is CASSFRGNTIYF. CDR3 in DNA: TGTGCCAGCAGCTTTCGTGGAAACACCATATATTTT.

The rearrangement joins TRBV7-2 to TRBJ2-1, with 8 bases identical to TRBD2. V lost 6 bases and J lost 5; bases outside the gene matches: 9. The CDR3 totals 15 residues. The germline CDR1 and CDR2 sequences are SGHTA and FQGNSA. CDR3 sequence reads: CASRSYTSGNNEQFF. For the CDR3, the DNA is TGTGCCAGCAGGTCGTATACTAGCGGCAACAATGAGCAGTTCTTC.

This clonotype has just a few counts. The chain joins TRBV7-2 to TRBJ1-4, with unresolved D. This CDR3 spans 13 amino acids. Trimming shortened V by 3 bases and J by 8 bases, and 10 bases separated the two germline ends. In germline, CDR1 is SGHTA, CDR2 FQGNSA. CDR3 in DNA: TGTGCCAGCAGCTTTGCCGGGGTAGAAAAACTGTTTTTT. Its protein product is CASSFAGVEKLFF.

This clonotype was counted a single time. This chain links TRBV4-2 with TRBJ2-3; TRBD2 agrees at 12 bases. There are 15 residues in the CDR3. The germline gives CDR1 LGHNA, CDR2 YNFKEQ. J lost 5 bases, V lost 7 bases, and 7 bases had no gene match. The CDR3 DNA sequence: TGTGCCAGCACCCTGACTAGCGGGGGATTAGATACGCAGTATTTT. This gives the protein CASTLTSGGLDTQYF.

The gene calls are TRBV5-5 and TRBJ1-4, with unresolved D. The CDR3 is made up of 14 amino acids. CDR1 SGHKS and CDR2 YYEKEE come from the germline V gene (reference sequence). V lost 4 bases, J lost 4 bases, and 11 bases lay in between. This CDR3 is CASSRSINNEKLFF. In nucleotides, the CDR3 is TGTGCCAGCAGCCGGAGCATAAATAATGAAAAACTGTTTTTT.

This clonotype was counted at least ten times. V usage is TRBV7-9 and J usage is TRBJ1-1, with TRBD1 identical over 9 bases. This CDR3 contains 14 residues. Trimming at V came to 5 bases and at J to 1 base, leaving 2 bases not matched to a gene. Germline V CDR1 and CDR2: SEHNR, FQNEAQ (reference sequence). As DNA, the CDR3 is TGTGCCAGCAGCCCGGGACAGGGGAACACTGAAGCTTTCTTT. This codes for CASSPGQGNTEAFF.

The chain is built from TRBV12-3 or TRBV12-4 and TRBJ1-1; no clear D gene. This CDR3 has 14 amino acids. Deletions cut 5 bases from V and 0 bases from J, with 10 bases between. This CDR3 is CASSVTGMNTEAFF. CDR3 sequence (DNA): TGTGCCAGCAGTGTGACTGGGATGAACACTGAAGCTTTCTTT.